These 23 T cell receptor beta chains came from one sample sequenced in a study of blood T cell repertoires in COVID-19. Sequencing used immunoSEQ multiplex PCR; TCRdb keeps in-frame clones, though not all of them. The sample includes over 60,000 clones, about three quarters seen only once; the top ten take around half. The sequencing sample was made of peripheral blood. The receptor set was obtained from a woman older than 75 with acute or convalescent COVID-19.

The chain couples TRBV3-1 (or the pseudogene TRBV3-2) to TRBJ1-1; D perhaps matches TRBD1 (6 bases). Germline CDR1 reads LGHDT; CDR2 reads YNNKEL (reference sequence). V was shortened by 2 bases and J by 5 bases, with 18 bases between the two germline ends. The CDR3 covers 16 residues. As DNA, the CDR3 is TGTGCCAGCAGCCAACTCCCCGGGACAAGCGGAACTGAAGCTTTCTTT. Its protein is CASSQLPGTSGTEAFF.

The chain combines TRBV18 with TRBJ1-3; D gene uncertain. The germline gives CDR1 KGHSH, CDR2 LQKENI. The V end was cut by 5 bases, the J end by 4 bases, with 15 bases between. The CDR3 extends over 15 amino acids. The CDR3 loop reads CASSSTQYQGNTIYF. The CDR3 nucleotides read TGTGCCAGCTCATCCACCCAATATCAGGGAAACACCATATATTTT.

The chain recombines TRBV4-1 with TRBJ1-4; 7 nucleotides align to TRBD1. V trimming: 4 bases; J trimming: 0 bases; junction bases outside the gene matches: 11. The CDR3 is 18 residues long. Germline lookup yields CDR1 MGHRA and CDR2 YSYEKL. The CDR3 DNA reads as TGCGCCAGCAGCCCACTCCGGACAGGATATGCAACTAATGAAAAACTGTTTTTT. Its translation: CASSPLRTGYATNEKLFF.

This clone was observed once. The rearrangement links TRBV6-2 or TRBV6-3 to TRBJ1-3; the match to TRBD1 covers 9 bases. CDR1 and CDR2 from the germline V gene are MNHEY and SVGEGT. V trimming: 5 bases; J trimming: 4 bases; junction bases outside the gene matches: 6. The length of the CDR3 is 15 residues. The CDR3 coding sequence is TGTGCCAGCAGTCCCGGGACAGGGAAAGGAAACACCATATATTTT. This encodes CASSPGTGKGNTIYF.

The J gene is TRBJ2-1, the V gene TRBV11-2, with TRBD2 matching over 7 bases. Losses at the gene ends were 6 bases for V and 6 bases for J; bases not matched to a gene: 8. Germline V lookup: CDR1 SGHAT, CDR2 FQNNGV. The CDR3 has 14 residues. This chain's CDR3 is CASRRTRSPNEQFF. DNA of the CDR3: TGTGCCAGCAGGAGGACTAGATCCCCCAATGAGCAGTTCTTC.

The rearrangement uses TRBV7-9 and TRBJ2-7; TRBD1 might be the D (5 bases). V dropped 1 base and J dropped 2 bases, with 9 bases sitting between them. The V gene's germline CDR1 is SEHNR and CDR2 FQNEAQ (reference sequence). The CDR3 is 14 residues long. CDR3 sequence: CASSLGTGPYEQYF. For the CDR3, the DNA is TGTGCCAGCAGCTTAGGTACAGGACCCTACGAGCAGTACTTC.

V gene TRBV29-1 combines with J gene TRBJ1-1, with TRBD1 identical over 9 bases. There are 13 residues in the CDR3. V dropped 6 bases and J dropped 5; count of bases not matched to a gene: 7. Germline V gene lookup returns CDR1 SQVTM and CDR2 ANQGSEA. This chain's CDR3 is CSVLQGAGTEAFF. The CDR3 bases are TGCAGCGTGCTACAGGGGGCAGGGACTGAAGCTTTCTTT.

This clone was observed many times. The DNA for the CDR3 is TGTGCCAGCAGCCTTACTGGGGGAGGGTGGAATGAGCAGTTCTTC. Translation gives CASSLTGGGWNEQFF. The rearrangement joins TRBV9 to TRBJ2-1; 7 bases are a match to TRBD2. The ends lost 4 bases at V and 7 bases at J; junction bases unmatched: 11. CDR3 length: 15 residues. Germline CDR1 reads SGDLS; CDR2 reads YYNGEE.

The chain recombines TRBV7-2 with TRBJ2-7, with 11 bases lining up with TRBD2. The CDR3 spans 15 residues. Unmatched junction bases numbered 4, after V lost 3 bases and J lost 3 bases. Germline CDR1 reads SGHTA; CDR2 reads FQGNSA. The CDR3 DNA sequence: TGTGCCAGCAGCTTCGGGACTAGCGGCTTCTACGAGCAGTACTTC. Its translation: CASSFGTSGFYEQYF.

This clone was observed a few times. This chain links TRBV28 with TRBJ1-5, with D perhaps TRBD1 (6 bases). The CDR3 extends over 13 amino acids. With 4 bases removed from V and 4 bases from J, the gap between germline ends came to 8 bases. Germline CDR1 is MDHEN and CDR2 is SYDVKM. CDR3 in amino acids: CASSWQGNQPQHF. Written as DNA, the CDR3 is TGTGCCAGCAGTTGGCAGGGGAATCAGCCCCAGCATTTT.

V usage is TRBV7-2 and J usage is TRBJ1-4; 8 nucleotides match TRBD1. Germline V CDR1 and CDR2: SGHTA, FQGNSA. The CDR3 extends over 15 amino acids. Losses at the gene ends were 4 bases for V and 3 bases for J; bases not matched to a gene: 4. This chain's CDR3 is CASSYTGGPNEKLFF. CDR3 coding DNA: TGTGCCAGCAGCTACACAGGGGGACCTAATGAAAAACTGTTTTTT.

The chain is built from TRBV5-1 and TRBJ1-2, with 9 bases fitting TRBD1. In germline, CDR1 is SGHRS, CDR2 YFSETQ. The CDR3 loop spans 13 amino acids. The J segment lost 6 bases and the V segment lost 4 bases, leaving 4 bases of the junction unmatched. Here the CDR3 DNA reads TGCGCCAGCAGCGAGGGACAGGGAGATGGCTACACCTTC. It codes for CASSEGQGDGYTF.

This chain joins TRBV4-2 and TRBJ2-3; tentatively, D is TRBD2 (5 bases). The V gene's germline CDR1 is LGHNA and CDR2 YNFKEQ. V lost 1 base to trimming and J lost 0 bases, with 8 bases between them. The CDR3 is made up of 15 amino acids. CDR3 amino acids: CASSQADSSTDTQYF. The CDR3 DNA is TGTGCCAGCAGCCAAGCGGACTCTAGCACAGATACGCAGTATTTT.

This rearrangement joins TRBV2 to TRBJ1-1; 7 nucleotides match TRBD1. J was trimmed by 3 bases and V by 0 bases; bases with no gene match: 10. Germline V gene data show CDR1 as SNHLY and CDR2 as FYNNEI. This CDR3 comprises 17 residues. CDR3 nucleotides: TGTGCCAGCAGTGAAGCGGTAGCAGGGGGATGGGACACTGAAGCTTTCTTT. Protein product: CASSEAVAGGWDTEAFF.

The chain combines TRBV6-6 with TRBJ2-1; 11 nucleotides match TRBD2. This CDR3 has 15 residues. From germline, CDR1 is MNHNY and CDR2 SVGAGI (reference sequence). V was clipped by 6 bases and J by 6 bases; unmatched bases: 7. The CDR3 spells CASSPLAGAFNEQFF. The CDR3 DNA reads TGTGCCAGCAGCCCACTAGCGGGAGCGTTCAATGAGCAGTTCTTC.

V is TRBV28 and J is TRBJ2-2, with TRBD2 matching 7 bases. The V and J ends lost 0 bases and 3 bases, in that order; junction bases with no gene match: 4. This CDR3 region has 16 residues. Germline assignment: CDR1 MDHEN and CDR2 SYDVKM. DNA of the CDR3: TGTGCCAGCAGTTTATGGGGAGGGCGTGACACCGGGGAGCTGTTTTTT. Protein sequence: CASSLWGGRDTGELFF.

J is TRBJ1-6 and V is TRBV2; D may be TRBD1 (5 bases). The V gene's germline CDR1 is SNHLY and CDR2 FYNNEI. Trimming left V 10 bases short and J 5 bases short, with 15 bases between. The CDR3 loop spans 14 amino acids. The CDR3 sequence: CATRRQGNNSPLHF. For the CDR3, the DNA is TGTGCCACCCGCCGCCAGGGTAATAATTCACCCCTCCACTTT.

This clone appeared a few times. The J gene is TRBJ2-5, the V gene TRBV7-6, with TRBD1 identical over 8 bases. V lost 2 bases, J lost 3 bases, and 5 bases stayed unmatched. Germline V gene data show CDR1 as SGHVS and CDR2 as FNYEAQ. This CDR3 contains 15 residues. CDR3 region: CASSLRRTGKETQYF. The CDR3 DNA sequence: TGTGCCAGCAGCTTACGTAGGACAGGGAAAGAGACCCAGTACTTC.

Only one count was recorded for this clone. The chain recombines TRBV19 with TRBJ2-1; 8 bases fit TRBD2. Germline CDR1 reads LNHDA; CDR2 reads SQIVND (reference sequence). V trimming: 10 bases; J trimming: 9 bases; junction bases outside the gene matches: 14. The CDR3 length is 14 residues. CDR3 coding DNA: TGTGCCACCTCGGTAGCGGGATTCACCAGTGAGCAGTTCTTC. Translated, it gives CATSVAGFTSEQFF.

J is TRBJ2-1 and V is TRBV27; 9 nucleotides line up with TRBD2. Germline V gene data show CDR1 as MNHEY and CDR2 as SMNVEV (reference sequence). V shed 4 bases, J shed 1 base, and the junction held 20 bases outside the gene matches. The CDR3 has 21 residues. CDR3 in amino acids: CASSWRVVGGLAGPSYNEQFF. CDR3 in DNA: TGTGCCAGCAGTTGGCGCGTTGTGGGGGGCCTAGCGGGACCGTCCTACAATGAGCAGTTCTTC.

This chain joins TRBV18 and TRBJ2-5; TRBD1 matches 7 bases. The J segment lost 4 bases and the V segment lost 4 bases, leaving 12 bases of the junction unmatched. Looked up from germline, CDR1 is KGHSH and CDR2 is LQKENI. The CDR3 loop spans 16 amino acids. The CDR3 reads CASSRTQGGWGETQYF. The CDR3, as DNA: TGTGCCAGCTCACGTACACAAGGGGGCTGGGGAGAGACCCAGTACTTC.

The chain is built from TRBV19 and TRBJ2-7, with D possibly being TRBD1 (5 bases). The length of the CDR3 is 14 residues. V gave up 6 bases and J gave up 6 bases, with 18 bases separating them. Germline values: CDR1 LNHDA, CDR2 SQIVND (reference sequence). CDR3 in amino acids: CASRPSRADSEQYF. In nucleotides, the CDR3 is TGTGCCAGTAGACCCAGCAGGGCAGACTCCGAGCAGTACTTC.

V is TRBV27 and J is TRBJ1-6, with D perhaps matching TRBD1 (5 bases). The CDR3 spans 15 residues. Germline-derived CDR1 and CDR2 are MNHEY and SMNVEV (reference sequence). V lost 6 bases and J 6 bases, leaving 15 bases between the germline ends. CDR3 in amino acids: CASSQLQGFNSPLHF. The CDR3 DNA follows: TGTGCCAGCAGCCAACTCCAGGGATTTAATTCACCCCTCCACTTT.